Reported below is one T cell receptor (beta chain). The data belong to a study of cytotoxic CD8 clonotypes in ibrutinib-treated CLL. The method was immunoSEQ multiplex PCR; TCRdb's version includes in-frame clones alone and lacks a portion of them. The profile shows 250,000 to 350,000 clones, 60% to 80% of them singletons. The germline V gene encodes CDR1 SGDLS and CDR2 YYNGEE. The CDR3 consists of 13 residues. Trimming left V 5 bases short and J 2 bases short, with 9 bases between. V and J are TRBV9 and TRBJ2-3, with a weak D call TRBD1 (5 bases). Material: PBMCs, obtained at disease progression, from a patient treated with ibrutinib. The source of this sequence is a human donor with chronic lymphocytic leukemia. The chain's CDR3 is CASSGAVTDTQYF. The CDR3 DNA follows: TGTGCCAGCAGTGGGGCCGTCACAGATACGCAGTATTTT.